This T cell receptor (beta chain) was sequenced in a study of cytomegalovirus exposure and HLA in healthy donors. About this clone: Antigen: not known.

With 11 bases clipped from V and 4 bases from J, the junction kept 11 bases outside the gene matches. The V gene's germline CDR1 is SNHLY and CDR2 FYNNEI. The CDR3 runs 14 residues. Study outcomes and limitations: Being indistinguishable, some V segments were excluded, TRBV6-2 and TRBV6-3 among them.

Amplification used 60 Vbeta primers and 13 Jbeta primers. Sequencing was performed with immunoSEQ multiplex PCR; in TCRdb, only in-frame clones are kept and a portion is missing. The sample shows 65,000 to 80,000 clones, roughly 72% of them seen only once. The sequencing sample was made of PBMCs. The chain links TRBV2 to TRBJ2-5; TRBD1 agrees at 9 bases. This TCR was sampled from a man aged 40-49 years in good health and CMV-seropositive. CDR3 sequence reads: CAADPDRGGETQYF. In DNA, the CDR3 is TGTGCCGCCGACCCGGACAGGGGAGGAGAGACCCAGTACTTC.